Reported below is one T cell receptor beta chain. No antigen is known for it. These data are taken from a study of shared clonotypes between healthy human individuals. General study results and limits: Clonotypes shared by all four sorted-subset donors had higher generation probabilities than non-shared clonotypes.

Terminally differentiated effector memory CD45RA+ cells were excluded from the naive CD8 cells, which were CD45RO-negative and positively selected for CCR7. TCRdb keeps only in-frame clones here, not all; method: immunoSEQ multiplex PCR. Seen here are about 590,000 clones, around 95% observed once, and the top ten hold 0.11%. J was trimmed by 3 bases and V by 5 bases; bases with no gene match: 13. This CDR3 region has 17 residues. The germline V gene encodes CDR1 SGHTA and CDR2 FQGNSA. This TCR derives from a woman under 40 in good health. Sequenced sample: naive CD8+ T cells sorted from blood. V gene TRBV7-2 combines with J gene TRBJ2-3; 8 bases fit TRBD2. The CDR3 DNA reads TGTGCCAGCAGCCCGCCACCCCCGAGCGGGAGAACAGATACGCAGTATTTT. Translation gives CASSPPPPSGRTDTQYF.